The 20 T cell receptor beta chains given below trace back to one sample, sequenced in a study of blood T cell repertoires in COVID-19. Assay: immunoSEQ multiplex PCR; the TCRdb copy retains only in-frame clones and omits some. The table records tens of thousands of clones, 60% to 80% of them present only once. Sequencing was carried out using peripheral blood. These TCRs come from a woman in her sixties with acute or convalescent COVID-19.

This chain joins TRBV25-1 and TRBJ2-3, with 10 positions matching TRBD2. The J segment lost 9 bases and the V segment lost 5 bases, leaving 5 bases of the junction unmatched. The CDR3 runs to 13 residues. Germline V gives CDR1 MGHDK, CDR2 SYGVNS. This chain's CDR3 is CASSPSGGVTQYF. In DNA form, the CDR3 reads TGTGCCAGCAGTCCCAGCGGGGGGGTCACGCAGTATTTT.

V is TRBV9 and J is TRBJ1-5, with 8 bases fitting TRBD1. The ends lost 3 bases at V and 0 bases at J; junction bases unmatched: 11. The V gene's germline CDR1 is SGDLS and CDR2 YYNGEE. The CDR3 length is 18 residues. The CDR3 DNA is TGTGCCAGCAGCGGGCACCGGACAGGGAATGATAGCAATCAGCCCCAGCATTTT. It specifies CASSGHRTGNDSNQPQHF.

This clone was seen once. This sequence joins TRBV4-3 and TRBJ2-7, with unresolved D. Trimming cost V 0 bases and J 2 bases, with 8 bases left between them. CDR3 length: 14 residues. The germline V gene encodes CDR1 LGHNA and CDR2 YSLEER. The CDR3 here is CASSQEEPTYEQYF. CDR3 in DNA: TGCGCCAGCAGCCAAGAAGAGCCCACCTACGAGCAGTACTTC.

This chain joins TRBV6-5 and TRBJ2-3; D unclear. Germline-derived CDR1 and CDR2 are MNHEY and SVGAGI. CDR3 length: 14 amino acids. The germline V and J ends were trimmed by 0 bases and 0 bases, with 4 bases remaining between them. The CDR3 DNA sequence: TGTGCCAGCAGTTACTCGGGCAGCACAGATACGCAGTATTTT. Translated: CASSYSGSTDTQYF.

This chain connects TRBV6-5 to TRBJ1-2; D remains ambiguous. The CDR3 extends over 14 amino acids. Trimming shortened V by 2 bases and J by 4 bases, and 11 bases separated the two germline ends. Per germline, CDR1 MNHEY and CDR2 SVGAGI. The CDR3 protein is CASSYVPGGYGYTF. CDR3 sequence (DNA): TGTGCCAGCAGTTACGTACCGGGAGGCTATGGCTACACCTTC.

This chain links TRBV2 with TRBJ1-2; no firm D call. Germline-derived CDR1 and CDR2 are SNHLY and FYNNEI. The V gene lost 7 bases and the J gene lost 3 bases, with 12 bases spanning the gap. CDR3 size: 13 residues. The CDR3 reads CASKAGMDYGYTF. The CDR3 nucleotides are TGTGCCAGCAAAGCGGGAATGGACTATGGCTACACCTTC.

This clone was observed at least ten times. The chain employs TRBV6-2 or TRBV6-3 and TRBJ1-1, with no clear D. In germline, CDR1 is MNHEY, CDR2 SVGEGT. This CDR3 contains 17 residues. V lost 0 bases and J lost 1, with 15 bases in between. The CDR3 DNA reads TGTGCCAGCAGTTACTCGATCGGGAAAGCCTGGAACACTGAAGCTTTCTTT. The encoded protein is CASSYSIGKAWNTEAFF.

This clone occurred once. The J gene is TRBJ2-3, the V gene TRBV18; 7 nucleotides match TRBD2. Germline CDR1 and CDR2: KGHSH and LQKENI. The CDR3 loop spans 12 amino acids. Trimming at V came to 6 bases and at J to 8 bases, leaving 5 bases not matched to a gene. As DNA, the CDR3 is TGTGCCAGCTCGCGACTAGCCGGTACGCAGTATTTT. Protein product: CASSRLAGTQYF.

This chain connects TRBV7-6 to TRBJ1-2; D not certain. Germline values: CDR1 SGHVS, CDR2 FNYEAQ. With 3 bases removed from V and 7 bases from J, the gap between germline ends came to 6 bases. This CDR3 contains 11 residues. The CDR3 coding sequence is TGTGCCAGCAGCTTGAGGGCTGGCTACACCTTC. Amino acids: CASSLRAGYTF.

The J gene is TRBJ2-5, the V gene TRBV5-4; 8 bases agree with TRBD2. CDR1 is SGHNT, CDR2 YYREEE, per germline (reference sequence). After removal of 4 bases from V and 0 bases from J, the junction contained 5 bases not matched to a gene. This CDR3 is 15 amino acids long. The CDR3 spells CASSRGGGDQETQYF. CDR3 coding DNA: TGTGCCAGCAGCCGGGGGGGCGGGGACCAAGAGACCCAGTACTTC.

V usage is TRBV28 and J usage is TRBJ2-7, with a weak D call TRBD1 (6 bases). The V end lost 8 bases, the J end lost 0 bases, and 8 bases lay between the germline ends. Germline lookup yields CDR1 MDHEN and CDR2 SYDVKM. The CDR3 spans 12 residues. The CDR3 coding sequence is TGTGCCAGCCAGGGGCCCTCCTACGAGCAGTACTTC. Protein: CASQGPSYEQYF. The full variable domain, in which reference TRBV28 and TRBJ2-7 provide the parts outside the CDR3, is DVKVTQSSRYLVKRTGEKVFLECVQDMDHENMFWYRQDPGLGLRLIYFSYDVKMKEKGDIPEGYSVSREKKERFSLILESASTNQTSMYLCASQGPSYEQYFGPGTRLTVT.

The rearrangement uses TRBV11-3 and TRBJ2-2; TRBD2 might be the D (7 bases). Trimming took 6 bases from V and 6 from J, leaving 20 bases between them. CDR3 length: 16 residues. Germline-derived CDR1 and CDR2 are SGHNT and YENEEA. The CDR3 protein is CASSPSVTGRAGELFF. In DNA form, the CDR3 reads TGTGCCAGCAGTCCATCGGTCACAGGGAGGGCCGGGGAGCTGTTTTTT.

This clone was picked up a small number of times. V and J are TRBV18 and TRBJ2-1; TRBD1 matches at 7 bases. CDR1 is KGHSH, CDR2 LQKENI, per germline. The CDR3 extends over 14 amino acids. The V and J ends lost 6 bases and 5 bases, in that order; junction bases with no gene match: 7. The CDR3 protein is CASSRRTGDNEQFF. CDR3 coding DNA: TGTGCCAGCTCCCGTCGGACAGGCGACAATGAGCAGTTCTTC.

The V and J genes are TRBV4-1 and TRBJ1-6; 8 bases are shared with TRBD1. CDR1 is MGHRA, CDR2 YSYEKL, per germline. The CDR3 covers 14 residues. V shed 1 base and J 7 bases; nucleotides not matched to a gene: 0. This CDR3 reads CASSQAGGNSPLHF. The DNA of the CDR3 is TGCGCCAGCAGCCAAGCAGGGGGCAATTCACCCCTCCACTTT.

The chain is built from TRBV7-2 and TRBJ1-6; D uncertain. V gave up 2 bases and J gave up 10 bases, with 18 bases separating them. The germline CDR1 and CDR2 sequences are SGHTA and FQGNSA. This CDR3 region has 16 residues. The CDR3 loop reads CASSLSAGGGMSPLHF. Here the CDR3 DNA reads TGTGCCAGCAGCTTATCAGCTGGAGGTGGAATGTCACCCCTCCACTTT. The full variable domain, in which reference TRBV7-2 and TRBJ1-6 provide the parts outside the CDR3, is GAGVSQSPSNKVTEKGKDVELRCDPISGHTALYWYRQSLGQGLEFLIYFQGNSAPDKSGLPSDRFSAERTGGSVSTLTIQRTQQEDSAVYLCASSLSAGGGMSPLHFGNGTRLTVT.

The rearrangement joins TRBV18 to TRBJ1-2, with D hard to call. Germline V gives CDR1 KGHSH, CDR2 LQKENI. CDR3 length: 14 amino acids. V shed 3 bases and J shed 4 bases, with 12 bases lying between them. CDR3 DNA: TGTGCCAGCTCACCCTCAGCAGCAGGCTATGGCTACACCTTC. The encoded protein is CASSPSAAGYGYTF.

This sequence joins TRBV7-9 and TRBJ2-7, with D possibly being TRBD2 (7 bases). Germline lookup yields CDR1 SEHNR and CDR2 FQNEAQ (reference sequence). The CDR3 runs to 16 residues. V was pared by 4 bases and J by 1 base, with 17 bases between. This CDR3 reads CASSWEGGGGSYEQYF. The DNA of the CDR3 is TGTGCCAGCAGCTGGGAGGGGGGCGGCGGTTCCTACGAGCAGTACTTC.

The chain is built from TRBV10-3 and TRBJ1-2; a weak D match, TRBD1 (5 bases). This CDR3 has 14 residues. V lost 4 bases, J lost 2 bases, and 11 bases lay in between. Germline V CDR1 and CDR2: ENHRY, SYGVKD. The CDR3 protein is CAISGGSINYGYTF. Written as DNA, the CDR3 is TGTGCCATCAGTGGGGGCAGTATAAACTATGGCTACACCTTC.

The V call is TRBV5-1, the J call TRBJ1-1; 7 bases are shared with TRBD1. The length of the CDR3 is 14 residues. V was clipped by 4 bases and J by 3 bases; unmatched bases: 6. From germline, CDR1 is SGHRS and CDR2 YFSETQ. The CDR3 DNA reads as TGCGCCAGCAGCGAAGGGACAGCTGACACTGAAGCTTTCTTT. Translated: CASSEGTADTEAFF.

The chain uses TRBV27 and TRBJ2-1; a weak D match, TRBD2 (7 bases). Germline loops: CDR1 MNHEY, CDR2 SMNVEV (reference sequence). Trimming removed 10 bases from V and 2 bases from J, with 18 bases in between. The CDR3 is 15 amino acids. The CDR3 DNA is TGTGCCACCACGAAGGGGGGGCCTACCTACAATGAGCAGTTCTTC. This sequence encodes CATTKGGPTYNEQFF.